This T cell receptor beta chain was captured by sequencing in a study of CD8+ T cells in alopecia areata. Overall study: Those treated were given oral tofacitinib at 5 to 10 mg twice daily. Patients in the study were on tofacitinib for 6 to 18 months, then off it for 6 months. Notes on the study in general: Clarity of TCR sharing across patients fell short of that in mice, possibly HLA-related.

The sequencing template was cDNA reverse transcribed from extracted RNA. Profiling relied on immunoSEQ multiplex PCR, and the TCRdb table lists in-frame clones only, not all of them. Seen here are 150,000 or so clones, around 87% observed once, and the top ten hold more than 13%. As concerns this clone: Its antigen remains unknown.

Per germline, CDR1 SGDLS and CDR2 YYNGEE. There are 13 residues in the CDR3. J gave up 8 bases and V 5 bases, and 7 bases lay outside the gene matches. V gene TRBV9 combines with J gene TRBJ2-1; 7 nucleotides match TRBD1. The input for sequencing was CD8+ T cells sorted from blood, taken at week 0. The TCR sequence derives from a human donor with alopecia areata. CDR3 residues: CASSTGDIHEQFF. CDR3 DNA: TGTGCCAGCAGTACAGGGGACATACATGAGCAGTTCTTC.